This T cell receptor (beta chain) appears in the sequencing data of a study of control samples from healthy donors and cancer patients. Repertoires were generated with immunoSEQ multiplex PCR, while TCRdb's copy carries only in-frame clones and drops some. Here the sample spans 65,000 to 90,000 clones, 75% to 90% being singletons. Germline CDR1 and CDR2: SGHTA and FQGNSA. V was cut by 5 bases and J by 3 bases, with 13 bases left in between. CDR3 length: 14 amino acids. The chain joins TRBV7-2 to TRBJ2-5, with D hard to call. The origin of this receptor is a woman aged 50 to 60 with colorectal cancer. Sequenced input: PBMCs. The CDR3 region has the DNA TGTGCCAGCAGCCCTCTGGCGGCGGAAGAGACCCAGTACTTC. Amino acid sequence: CASSPLAAEETQYF. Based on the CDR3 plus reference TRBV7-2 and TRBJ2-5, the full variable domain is GAGVSQSPSNKVTEKGKDVELRCDPISGHTALYWYRQSLGQGLEFLIYFQGNSAPDKSGLPSDRFSAERTGGSVSTLTIQRTQQEDSAVYLCASSPLAAEETQYFGPGTRLLVL.